This T cell receptor beta chain was captured by sequencing in a study of T cells in Graves' hyperthyroidism and ophthalmopathy. In the study overall: Peripheral blood sampling occurred at initial diagnosis, before any treatment.

The CDR3 is 15 amino acids. Trimming took off 7 bases at V and 2 bases at J, with 14 bases between the two ends. Germline V gene lookup returns CDR1 MNHNS and CDR2 SASEGT. This clonotype was detected only a few times. TCR beta CDR3 regions were amplified from RNA. First-round RT-PCR of the TCR CDR3 relied on the HTBI primer set. Each CDR3 protein gets one entry after TCRdb re-called the multiplex PCR reads with MiXCR. The repertoire has more than 500,000 distinct CDR3 sequences, 16% of them found once; the top ten carry 29%. Cells are PBMCs isolated from over 7.5 ml of fresh blood. The source of this sequence is a woman aged 25 to 39 with Graves' ophthalmopathy. J is TRBJ2-2 and V is TRBV6-1; D is undetermined. Input material: blood. CDR3 sequence: CASTKTGLNTGELFF. The CDR3 DNA reads as TGTGCCAGCACCAAGACCGGGTTAAACACCGGGGAGCTGTTTTTT.